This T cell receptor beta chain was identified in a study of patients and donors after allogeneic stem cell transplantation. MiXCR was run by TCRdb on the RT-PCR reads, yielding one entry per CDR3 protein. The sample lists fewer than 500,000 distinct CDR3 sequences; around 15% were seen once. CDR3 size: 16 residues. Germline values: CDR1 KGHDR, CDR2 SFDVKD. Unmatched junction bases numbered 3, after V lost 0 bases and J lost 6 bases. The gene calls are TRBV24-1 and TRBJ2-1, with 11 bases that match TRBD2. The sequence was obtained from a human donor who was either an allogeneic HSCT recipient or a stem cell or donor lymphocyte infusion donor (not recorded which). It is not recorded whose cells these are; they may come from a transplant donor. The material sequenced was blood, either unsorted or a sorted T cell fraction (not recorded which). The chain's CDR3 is CATSDLLAGGPNEQFF. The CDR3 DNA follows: TGTGCCACCAGTGATTTGCTAGCGGGAGGCCCCAATGAGCAGTTCTTC.